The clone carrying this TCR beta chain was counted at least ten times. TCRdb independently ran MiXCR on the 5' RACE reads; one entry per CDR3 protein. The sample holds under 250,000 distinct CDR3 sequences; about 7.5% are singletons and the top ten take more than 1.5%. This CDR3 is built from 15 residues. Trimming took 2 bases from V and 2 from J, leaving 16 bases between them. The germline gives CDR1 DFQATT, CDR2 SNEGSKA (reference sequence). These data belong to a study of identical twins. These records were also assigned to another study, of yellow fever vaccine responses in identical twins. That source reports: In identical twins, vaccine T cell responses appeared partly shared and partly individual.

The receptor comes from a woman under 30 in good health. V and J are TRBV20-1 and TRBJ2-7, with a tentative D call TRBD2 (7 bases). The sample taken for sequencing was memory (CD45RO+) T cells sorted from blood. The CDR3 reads CSARPPGRGAYEQYF. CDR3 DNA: TGCAGTGCTAGACCTCCAGGGAGGGGGGCCTACGAGCAGTACTTC.